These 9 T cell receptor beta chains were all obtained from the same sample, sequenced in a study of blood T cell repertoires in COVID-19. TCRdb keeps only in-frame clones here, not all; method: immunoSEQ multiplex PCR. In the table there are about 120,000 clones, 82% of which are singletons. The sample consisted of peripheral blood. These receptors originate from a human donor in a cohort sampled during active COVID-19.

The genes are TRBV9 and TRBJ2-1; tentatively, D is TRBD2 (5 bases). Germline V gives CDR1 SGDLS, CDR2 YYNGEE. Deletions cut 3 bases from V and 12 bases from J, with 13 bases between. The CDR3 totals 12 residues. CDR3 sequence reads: CASSGEPYRQFF. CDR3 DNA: TGTGCCAGCAGCGGGGAGCCATATCGGCAGTTCTTC.

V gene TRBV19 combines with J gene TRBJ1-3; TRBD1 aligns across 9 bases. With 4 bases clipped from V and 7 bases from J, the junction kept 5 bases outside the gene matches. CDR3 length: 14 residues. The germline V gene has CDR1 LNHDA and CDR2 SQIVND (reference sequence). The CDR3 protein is CASSTRDRVNTIYF. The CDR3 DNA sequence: TGTGCCAGTAGTACCCGGGACAGGGTTAACACCATATATTTT.

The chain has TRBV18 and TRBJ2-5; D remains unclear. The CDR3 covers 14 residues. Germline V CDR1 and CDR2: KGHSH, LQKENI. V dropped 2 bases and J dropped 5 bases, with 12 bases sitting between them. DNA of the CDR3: TGTGCCAGCTCACCAGGGTTAGCTCTGGAGACCCAGTACTTC. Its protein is CASSPGLALETQYF.

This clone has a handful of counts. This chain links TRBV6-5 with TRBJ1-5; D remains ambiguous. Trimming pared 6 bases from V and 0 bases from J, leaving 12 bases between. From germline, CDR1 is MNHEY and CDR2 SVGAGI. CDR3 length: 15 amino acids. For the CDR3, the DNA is TGTGCCAGCAGCCCCTCGGGTTATAGCAATCAGCCCCAGCATTTT. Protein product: CASSPSGYSNQPQHF.

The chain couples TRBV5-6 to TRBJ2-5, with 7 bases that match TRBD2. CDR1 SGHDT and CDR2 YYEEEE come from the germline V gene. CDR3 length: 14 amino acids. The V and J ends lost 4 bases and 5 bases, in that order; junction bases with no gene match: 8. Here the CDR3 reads CASSRRSGSETQYF. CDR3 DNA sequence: TGTGCCAGCAGCCGACGTAGCGGGTCGGAGACCCAGTACTTC.

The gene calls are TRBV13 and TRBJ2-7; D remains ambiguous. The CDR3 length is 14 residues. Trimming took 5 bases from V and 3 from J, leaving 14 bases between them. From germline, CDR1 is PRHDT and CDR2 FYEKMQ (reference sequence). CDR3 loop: CASSPRGSDYEQYF. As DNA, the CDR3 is TGTGCCAGCAGCCCTCGCGGCAGTGACTACGAGCAGTACTTC.

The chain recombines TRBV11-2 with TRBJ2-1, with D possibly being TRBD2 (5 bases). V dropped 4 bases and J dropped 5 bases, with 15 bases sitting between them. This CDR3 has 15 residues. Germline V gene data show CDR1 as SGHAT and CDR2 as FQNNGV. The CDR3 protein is CASSSDYNGHNEQFF. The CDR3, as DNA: TGTGCCAGCAGCTCCGACTACAATGGGCACAATGAGCAGTTCTTC.

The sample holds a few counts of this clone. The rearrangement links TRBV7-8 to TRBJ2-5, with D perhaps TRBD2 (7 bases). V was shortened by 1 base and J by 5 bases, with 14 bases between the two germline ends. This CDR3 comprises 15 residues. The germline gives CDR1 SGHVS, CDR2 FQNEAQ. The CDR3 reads CASSLEGGEKETQYF. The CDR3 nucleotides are TGTGCCAGCAGCTTAGAAGGGGGGGAGAAGGAGACCCAGTACTTC.

The CDR3 is CASSQSAGNNQPQHF. CDR3 coding DNA: TGTGCCAGCAGCCAATCGGCAGGCAACAATCAGCCCCAGCATTTT. The chain links TRBV3-1 (or the pseudogene TRBV3-2) to TRBJ1-5; no definite D call. CDR1 and CDR2 from the germline V gene are LGHDT and YNNKEL (reference sequence). V was shortened by 2 bases and J by 3 bases, with 11 bases between the two germline ends. The CDR3 covers 15 residues.